This T cell receptor beta chain is drawn from a study of T cells in Graves' hyperthyroidism and ophthalmopathy. As for the study in general: Upon initial diagnosis and before any treatment, peripheral blood was collected.

At least 3 on the Clinical Activity Score was recorded for ophthalmopathy patients, who also had NOSPECS grade at least 4 and duration under 3 months. Reasons for excluding patients were uncontrolled infection, other autoimmune disease, pregnancy or lactation. The TCR beta CDR3 regions underwent amplification using RNA transcripts as the source. Primed by the HTBI set, a first-round RT-PCR was run on the TCR CDR3. Each CDR3 protein gets one entry after TCRdb re-called the multiplex PCR reads with MiXCR. The data contain about 500,000 distinct CDR3 sequences, around 16% of them seen just once; the ten biggest clones take up about 29%. The CDR3 sequence is 13 residues long. V gave up 6 bases and J gave up 3 bases; unmatched junction bases: 5. This clonotype showed up just a few times.

The sequenced sample consisted of blood. This TCR derives from a woman in her 30s with Graves' ophthalmopathy. This chain links TRBV12-3 or TRBV12-4 with TRBJ2-7; 7 bases are shared with TRBD1. The CDR3 spells CASSSGGNYEQYF. In DNA form, the CDR3 reads TGTGCCAGCAGCTCAGGGGGAAACTACGAGCAGTACTTC.